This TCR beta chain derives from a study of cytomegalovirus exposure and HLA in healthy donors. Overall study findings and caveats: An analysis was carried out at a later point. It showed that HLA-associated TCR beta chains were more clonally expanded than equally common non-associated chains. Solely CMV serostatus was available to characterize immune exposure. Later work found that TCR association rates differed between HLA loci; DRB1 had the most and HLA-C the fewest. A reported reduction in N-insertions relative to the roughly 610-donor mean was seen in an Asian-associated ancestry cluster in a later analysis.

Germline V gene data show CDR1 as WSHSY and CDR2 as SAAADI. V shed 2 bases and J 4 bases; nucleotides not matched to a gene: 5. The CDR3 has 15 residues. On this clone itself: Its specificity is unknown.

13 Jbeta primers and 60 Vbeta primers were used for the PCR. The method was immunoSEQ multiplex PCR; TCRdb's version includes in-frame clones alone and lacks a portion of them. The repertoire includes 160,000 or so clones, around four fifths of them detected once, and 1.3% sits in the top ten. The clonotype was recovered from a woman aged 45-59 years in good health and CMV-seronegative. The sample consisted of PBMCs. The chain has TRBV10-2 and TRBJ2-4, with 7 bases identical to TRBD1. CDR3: CASSEGQAAKNIQYF. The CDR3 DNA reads TGCGCCAGCAGTGAGGGACAGGCGGCAAAAAACATTCAGTACTTC.